This T cell receptor (beta chain) stems from a study of cytomegalovirus exposure and HLA in healthy donors. PCR amplification relied on 60 Vbeta primers (plus 13 Jbeta primers). The table came from immunoSEQ multiplex PCR; TCRdb's copy has only in-frame clones and leaves some out. Among roughly 180,000 clones, 84% were seen once, and the ten largest hold under 5%. Trimming stripped 3 bases from V and 1 base from J, with 9 bases between. The CDR3 sequence is 13 residues long. The germline V gene encodes CDR1 SQVTM and CDR2 ANQGSEA. The sample comprised PBMCs. This sequence originates from a girl aged 5-17 years in good health and CMV-seropositive. The gene calls are TRBV29-1 and TRBJ1-1, with TRBD1 as a possible D gene (6 bases). CDR3 bases: TGCAGCGTTGAGGGACACCCGAACACTGAAGCTTTCTTT. Translation gives CSVEGHPNTEAFF.